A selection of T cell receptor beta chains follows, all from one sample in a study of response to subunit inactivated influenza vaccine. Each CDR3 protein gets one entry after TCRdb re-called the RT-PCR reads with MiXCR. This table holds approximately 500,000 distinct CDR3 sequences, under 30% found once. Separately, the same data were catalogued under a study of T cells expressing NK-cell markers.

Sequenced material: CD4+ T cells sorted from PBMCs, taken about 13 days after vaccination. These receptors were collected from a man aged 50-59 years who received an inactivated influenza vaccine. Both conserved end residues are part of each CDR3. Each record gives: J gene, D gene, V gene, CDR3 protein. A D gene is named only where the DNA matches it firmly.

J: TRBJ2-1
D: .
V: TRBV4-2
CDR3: CASSQAQSDRYNEQFF

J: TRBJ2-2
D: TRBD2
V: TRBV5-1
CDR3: CASSLAGGGAYTGELFF

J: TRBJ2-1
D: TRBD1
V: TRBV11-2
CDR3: CASSPPTGTGKFF

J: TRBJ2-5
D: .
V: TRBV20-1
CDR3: CSARSSPRQETQYF

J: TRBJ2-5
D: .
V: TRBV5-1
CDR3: CASSLIGVQETQYF

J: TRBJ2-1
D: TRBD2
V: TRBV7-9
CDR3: CASSLASGGLNEQFF

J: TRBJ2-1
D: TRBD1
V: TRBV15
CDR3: CATRPNRGDEQFF

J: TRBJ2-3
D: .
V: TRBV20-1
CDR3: CSASANSLSTDTQYF

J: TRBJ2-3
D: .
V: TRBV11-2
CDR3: CASSLERTKTDTQYF

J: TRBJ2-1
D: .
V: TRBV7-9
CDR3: CASSLVAEEQFF

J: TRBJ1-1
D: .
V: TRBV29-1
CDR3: CSVELRGAGQAFF

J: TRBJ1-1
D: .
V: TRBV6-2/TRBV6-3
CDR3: CASIELGGMNTEAFF

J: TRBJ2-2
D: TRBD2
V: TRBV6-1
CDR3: CASSDPGLAGGTNTGELFF

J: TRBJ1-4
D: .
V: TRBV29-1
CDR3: CSVGQVGEKLFF